The entry below gives a single TCR beta chain sequence along with its context. Its antigen is as yet unknown. Using immunoSEQ multiplex PCR, the repertoire was profiled, and TCRdb retains in-frame clones only, with some absent. Of about 50,000 clones in the sample, around 52% are singletons; the top ten hold 28%. This specimen belongs to a study of cytotoxic CD8 clonotypes in ibrutinib-treated CLL. Findings and caveats of the study: Clonality went higher at ibrutinib response and then dropped back toward baseline at progression.

Extraction of around 2.2 micrograms of genomic DNA from cryopreserved PBMCs supplied material for TCR beta libraries. CDR1 and CDR2 from the germline V gene are MNHEY and SMNVEV (reference sequence). The CDR3 is made up of 15 amino acids. The V end was cut by 0 bases, the J end by 6 bases, with 15 bases between. Source: PBMCs, taken after 24 months of ibrutinib treatment. The chain couples TRBV27 to TRBJ2-7; either TRBD1 or TRBD2 may supply D (5 bases each). The receptor's source is a human donor with chronic lymphocytic leukemia. DNA for the CDR3: TGTGCCAGCAGTTTATCTCCGGGGCGCGGTGGCGAGCAGTACTTC. Translated, it gives CASSLSPGRGGEQYF.